A single sample gave rise to the 19 T cell receptor beta chains below, sequenced in a study of molecular identifiers for immune sequencing clone quantification. TCRdb itself ran the PCR reads through MiXCR, one entry per CDR3 protein. The sample holds about 300,000 distinct CDR3 sequences; about 22% are singletons and the top ten take 0.7% to 0.9%. Specimen: naive CD8+ T cells from blood, with Jurkat cell RNA spiked in. Noted subset: FACS-sorted CD8+CD4-CCR7+CD45RA+ naive T cells. These TCRs come from a human donor in good health. Some libraries in this study had Jurkat cell RNA spiked in.

In regard to this clonotype: One end of the junction varies from germline; a read error may be responsible. The rearrangement links TRBV6-2 or TRBV6-3 to TRBJ1-2; D unclear. Germline V gene sequence: CDR1 MNHEY, CDR2 SVGEGT. The CDR3 is 13 residues long. The CDR3 region is CASSNFQNYGHTF. DNA of the CDR3: TGTGCCAGCAGTAATTTTCAGAACTATGGCCACACCTTC.

The chain recombines TRBV6-2 or TRBV6-3 with TRBJ1-1; D unclear. Germline loops: CDR1 MNHEY, CDR2 SVGEGT. This CDR3 spans 17 amino acids. V dropped 4 bases and J dropped 3 bases, with 21 bases sitting between them. CDR3 nucleotide sequence: TGTGCCAGCAGTTGGAACCCCGACGGCCTACGAGACACTGAAGCTTTCTTT. Encoded protein: CASSWNPDGLRDTEAFF.

This clonotype was counted many times. In nucleotides, the CDR3 is TGTGCCAGCAGCGTAGGAGGGAGCGGGAGGGCGAACGAGCAGTACTTC. Translation: CASSVGGSGRANEQYF. The rearrangement uses TRBV9 and TRBJ2-7; 10 bases are a match to TRBD2. The V segment lost 0 bases and the J segment 5 bases; nucleotides outside the gene matches: 8. The CDR3 runs to 16 residues. Per the germline V gene, CDR1 is SGDLS and CDR2 is YYNGEE. The full variable domain, rest sourced from reference TRBV9 and TRBJ2-7, is DSGVTQTPKHLITATGQRVTLRCSPRSGDLSVYWYQQSLDQGLQFLIQYYNGEERAKGNILERFSAQQFPDLHSELNLSSLELGDSALYFCASSVGGSGRANEQYFGPGTRLTVT.

CDR3 in amino acids: CASRLAGSIDTQYF. CDR3 sequence (DNA): TGTGCCAGCAGACTAGCGGGGTCTATAGATACGCAGTATTTT. The gene calls are TRBV27 and TRBJ2-3, with 10 bases matching TRBD2. The CDR3 contains 14 residues. The V and J ends lost 6 bases and 5 bases, in that order; junction bases with no gene match: 5. Germline-derived CDR1 and CDR2 are MNHEY and SMNVEV (reference sequence).

This clonotype has at least ten counts. The genes are TRBV29-1 and TRBJ1-3, with D possibly TRBD1 on 5 matching bases. V lost 1 base, J lost 0 bases, and 10 bases lay in between. Germline CDR1 SQVTM, CDR2 ANQGSEA. The CDR3 runs to 15 residues. The CDR3 DNA reads TGCAGCGTTGAAGGCGGGGCCCCCTCTGGAAACACCATATATTTT. It encodes CSVEGGAPSGNTIYF. Together with reference TRBV29-1 and TRBJ1-3, the CDR3 gives the full variable domain: SAVISQKPSRDICQRGTSLTIQCQVDSQVTMMFWYRQQPGQSLTLIATANQGSEATYESGFVIDKFPISRPNLTFSTLTVSNMSPEDSSIYLCSVEGGAPSGNTIYFGEGSWLTVV.

On this clonotype: A much bigger clone sits one base away, suggesting this may be a read error. This sequence joins TRBV6-5 and TRBJ2-1; D call uncertain. Germline V gene sequence: CDR1 MNHEY, CDR2 SVGAGI. The CDR3 has 13 amino acids. The chain's CDR3 is CASSYSKRNGQFF. DNA for the CDR3: TGTGCCAGCAGTTACTCCAAGAGAAATGGGCAGTTCTTC.

This clonotype has at least ten counts. V is TRBV27 and J is TRBJ2-4, with a tentative D call TRBD2 (5 bases). CDR1 and CDR2 (germline): MNHEY, SMNVEV (reference sequence). Trimming pared 8 bases from V and 1 base from J, leaving 15 bases between. The CDR3 totals 15 residues. The DNA of the CDR3 is TGTGCCAGCGCCCCTAGCCTCCCCGCCAAAAACATTCAGTACTTC. Its translation is CASAPSLPAKNIQYF.

At least ten counts were recorded for this clonotype. The V and J genes are TRBV2 and TRBJ2-3; D unclear. This CDR3 region has 12 residues. V gave up 11 bases and J gave up 2 bases, with 11 bases separating them. Germline CDR1 SNHLY, CDR2 FYNNEI. CDR3 sequence (DNA): TGTGCCGTGCTGGTCACCACAGATACGCAGTATTTT. Its protein is CAVLVTTDTQYF.

The table lists this clonotype with many counts. The chain has TRBV5-8 and TRBJ2-1, with no clear D. From germline, CDR1 is SGHTS and CDR2 YDEGEE. V lost 2 bases and J lost 4, with 13 bases in between. The CDR3 extends over 15 amino acids. CDR3 nucleotide sequence: TGTGCCAGCAGCTTATCGGGCCCAGAGTACAATGAGCAGTTCTTC. This translates into CASSLSGPEYNEQFF.

Only one count was recorded for this clonotype. A much larger clone is a single base away; this may be a read error. The gene calls are TRBV29-1 and TRBJ2-1; unclear D gene. Germline V gene sequence: CDR1 SQVTM, CDR2 ANQGSEA. CDR3 size: 15 residues. Trimming left V 1 base short and J 2 bases short, with 12 bases between. CDR3 in amino acids: CSVEVSPATYNEQFF. In DNA, the CDR3 is TGCAGCGTTGAAGTAAGTCCAGCGACCTACAATGAGCAGTTCTTC.

Details on this clonotype: A read error may account for a junction end that differs from germline. The chain links TRBV7-9 to TRBJ2-7; D not certain. This CDR3 comprises 14 residues. The germline gives CDR1 SEHNR, CDR2 FQNEAQ (reference sequence). For the CDR3, the DNA is TGTGCCAGCAGCCCAACAGTCATGGGCTACGAGCGGTACTTC. Protein product: CASSPTVMGYERYF.

This clonotype was observed a handful of times. This sequence joins TRBV18 and TRBJ2-3; D gene uncertain. The CDR3 loop spans 15 amino acids. The germline gives CDR1 KGHSH, CDR2 LQKENI. Trimming removed 4 bases at V and 5 bases at J, with 16 bases between. Here the CDR3 reads CASSLTGWKIDTQYF. For the CDR3, the DNA is TGTGCCAGCTCACTAACTGGATGGAAAATAGATACGCAGTATTTT.

This clonotype was counted at least ten times. The V gene is TRBV27, the J gene TRBJ2-7; 10 bases align to TRBD1. CDR3 length: 14 residues. Per the germline V gene, CDR1 is MNHEY and CDR2 is SMNVEV (reference sequence). Trimming took 2 bases from V and 3 from J; bases not matched to a gene: 1. CDR3 in amino acids: CASSLRDRGYEQYF. Written as DNA, the CDR3 is TGTGCCAGCAGTTTAAGGGACAGGGGCTACGAGCAGTACTTC.

V is TRBV30 and J is TRBJ2-5, with D hard to call. Germline CDR1 reads GTSNPN; CDR2 reads SVGIG (reference sequence). This CDR3 has 13 amino acids. The germline V and J ends were trimmed by 3 bases and 1 base, with 9 bases remaining between them. The CDR3 sequence is CAWRVRTQETQYF. The DNA of the CDR3 is TGTGCCTGGAGGGTCAGGACCCAAGAGACCCAGTACTTC.

This clonotype showed up many times. This sequence joins TRBV18 and TRBJ2-3; D not resolved. Germline CDR1 is KGHSH and CDR2 is LQKENI. The CDR3 contains 16 residues. V was pared by 3 bases and J by 0 bases, with 13 bases between. Here the CDR3 DNA reads TGTGCCAGCTCACCTGAAACGGTATTTAGCACAGATACGCAGTATTTT. Translating gives CASSPETVFSTDTQYF. Together with reference TRBV18 and TRBJ2-3, the CDR3 gives the full variable domain: NAGVMQNPRHLVRRRGQEARLRCSPMKGHSHVYWYRQLPEEGLKFMVYLQKENIIDESGMPKERFSAEFPKEGPSILRIQQVVRGDSAAYFCASSPETVFSTDTQYFGPGTRLTVL.

The rearrangement joins TRBV19 to TRBJ1-3; a possible D gene is TRBD1 (5 bases). Trimming removed 4 bases at V and 0 bases at J, with 13 bases between. CDR1 and CDR2 (germline): LNHDA, SQIVND (reference sequence). CDR3 length: 16 amino acids. The CDR3 spells CASSKVEGRSGNTIYF. CDR3 coding DNA: TGTGCCAGTAGTAAGGTTGAGGGGCGCTCTGGAAACACCATATATTTT.

The DNA of the CDR3 is TGTGCCAGCAGGAGGGACACCGGGAAAAACATTCAGTACTTC. Translating it yields CASRRDTGKNIQYF. The J gene is TRBJ2-4, the V gene TRBV27, with D maybe TRBD1 (6 bases). CDR1 MNHEY and CDR2 SMNVEV come from the germline V gene (reference sequence). V was clipped by 6 bases and J by 4 bases, with 13 bases between them. The CDR3 extends over 14 amino acids.

This clonotype was seen many times. This chain joins TRBV6-9 and TRBJ2-5; D is undetermined. The CDR3 length is 11 residues. Trimming shortened V by 9 bases and J by 4 bases, and 9 bases separated the two germline ends. Germline loops: CDR1 MNHGY, CDR2 SVAAGI. CDR3 residues: CARPTGETQYF. The CDR3 nucleotides are TGTGCCAGGCCGACCGGAGAGACCCAGTACTTC.

The V and J genes are TRBV7-9 and TRBJ1-1; TRBD1 might be the D (5 bases). This CDR3 comprises 16 residues. V dropped 5 bases and J dropped 1 base, with 17 bases sitting between them. The germline V gene encodes CDR1 SEHNR and CDR2 FQNEAQ (reference sequence). The CDR3 bases are TGTGCCAGCAGCCTGCGGGCAGGGAGTTCGAACACTGAAGCTTTCTTT. Residues: CASSLRAGSSNTEAFF.